The 2 T cell receptor beta chains given below trace back to one sample, sequenced in a study of blood T cells in healthy people across ages. A second PCR of 7 to 11 cycles used a sample-barcoded 5' primer and a J-beta primer mix. TCRdb ran MiXCR on the 5' RACE reads and lists one entry per CDR3 protein. The sample holds about 1.4 million distinct CDR3 sequences, approximately 59% seen once. Sequencing was performed on blood. The source is a man aged 18-30 years in good health.

This chain links TRBV4-2 with TRBJ2-5; a possible D gene is TRBD1 (5 bases). V was shortened by 5 bases and J by 1 base, with 14 bases between the two germline ends. The CDR3 sequence is 15 residues long. Germline assignment: CDR1 LGHNA and CDR2 YNFKEQ. The CDR3 DNA follows: TGTGCCAGCAGCATGGGGCGACTCGCCCAAGAGACCCAGTACTTC. This encodes CASSMGRLAQETQYF.

The rearrangement joins TRBV6-5 to TRBJ2-5, with TRBD1 identical over 8 bases. TRBJ2-7 explains the end of the DNA better; the J call may be wrong. Germline V CDR1 and CDR2: MNHEY, SVGAGI. The CDR3 runs to 12 residues. The DNA of the CDR3 is TGTGCCAGCAGGGACAGGGCTCACGAGCAGTACTTC. Its protein product is CASRDRAHEQYF.